A single TCR beta chain is shown here with its context. Its antigen is as yet unknown. These data originate in a study of blood T cells in healthy people across ages. Study information: Roughly one uniquely barcoded beta molecule per two T cells was captured.

Next came a second PCR, run for roughly 6 to 11 cycles, which used a sample-barcoded 5' primer along with a J-beta primer mix. TCRdb called the 5' RACE reads again in MiXCR, with one record for every CDR3 protein. The top ten clones hold around 23% of a sample with around 580,000 distinct CDR3 sequences, more than 45% of them seen once. The study, taken as a whole, reports: While age rose, TCR beta diversity per million T cells dropped in a roughly linear way. Greater diversity and more naive CD4+ cells were seen in long-lived donors than in aged donors.

What was sequenced was blood. This TCR was recovered from a man at least 80 years old in good health.

CDR3 region: CASSLVGWGGDTDTQYF. The CDR3 nucleotides read TGTGCCAGCAGCTTAGTCGGGTGGGGGGGCGACACAGATACGCAGTATTTT. The chain couples TRBV7-2 to TRBJ2-3; possibly TRBD2 for D (7 bases). V lost 1 base and J 2 bases, leaving 16 bases between the germline ends. The CDR3 has 17 amino acids. Germline loops: CDR1 SGHTA, CDR2 FQGNSA.